This section outlines one TCR beta chain sequence together with its context. Its antigen is undetermined. Assay used: immunoSEQ multiplex PCR; TCRdb lists only in-frame clones, some missing. The sample lists about 2.5 million clones; 85% to 95% were seen once. This sample was included in a study of shared clonotypes between healthy human individuals. Study-level points and caveats: The genetic and exposure-history diversity represented was limited by few donors. Of the naive CD4 clonotypes, about 5% were shared across several donors.

Germline CDR1 reads SGHTA; CDR2 reads FQGTGA. This CDR3 region has 16 residues. Trimming shortened V by 5 bases and J by 0 bases, and 13 bases separated the two germline ends. This sequence originates from a man between 18 and 35 years old in good health. Some clones in this sample may be carry-over from other donors' samples. This chain connects TRBV7-3 to TRBJ2-2, with D tentatively TRBD1 (6 bases). The specimen was naive CD4+ T cells from PBMCs. Subset specified: CD45RA+ positively selected. The CDR3, as DNA: TGTGCCAGCAGCCTGAGACAGGCTCCGAACACCGGGGAGCTGTTTTTT. The encoded protein is CASSLRQAPNTGELFF.